What follows are 8 T cell receptor beta chains derived from one specimen sequenced in a study of T cells in Graves' hyperthyroidism and ophthalmopathy (dated by TCRdb to between 2019 and 2020). Libraries came from multiplex PCR. This sample was sequenced with an Illumina HiSeq 2000. TCR beta CDR3 regions were amplified from RNA transcripts. For the first round of RT-PCR on the TCR CDR3, the HTBI primer set was used together with the Qiagen OneStep RT-PCR kit. TCRdb handled the public reads itself, with Q25 trimming in fastp and clone calling in MiXCR, and kept productive beta chains. Identical CDR3 proteins give one entry, which carries the most common genes and DNA. The sample table records hundreds of thousands of distinct CDR3 sequences; roughly 45% of these occur just once. The ten largest clonotypes hold about 7.7% of the sample. The sequencing sample was made of peripheral blood or thyroid tissue (not recorded which). The receptors originated from an adult man with Graves' disease, either hyperthyroidism or ophthalmopathy (not recorded which).

The gene calls are TRBV7-8 and TRBJ1-1; D perhaps matches TRBD1 (6 bases). Trimming cost V 3 bases and J 1 base, with 12 bases left between them. CDR3 length: 15 amino acids. CDR1 and CDR2 (germline): SGHVS, FQNEAQ. CDR3 sequence (DNA): TGTGCCAGCAGCTTCCGGGGGCCGGAGAACACTGAAGCTTTCTTT. Translating gives CASSFRGPENTEAFF. Full variable domain (rest looked up from reference TRBV7-8 and TRBJ1-1): GAGVSQSPRYKVAKRGQDVALRCDPISGHVSLFWYQQALGQGPEFLTYFQNEAQLDKSGLPSDRFFAERPEGSVSTLKIQRTQQEDSAVYLCASSFRGPENTEAFFGQGTRLTVV.

The chain links TRBV29-1 to TRBJ1-3; the D gene is possibly TRBD1 (6 bases). Germline assignment: CDR1 SQVTM and CDR2 ANQGSEA. This CDR3 is built from 12 residues. Trimming took 8 bases from V and 1 from J, leaving 9 bases between them. The CDR3 DNA reads as TGCAGCTTAGGGGGATCTGGAAACACCATATATTTT. Protein: CSLGGSGNTIYF.

The V gene is TRBV25-1, the J gene TRBJ2-7; tentatively, D is TRBD2 (8 bases). With 0 bases removed from V and 2 bases from J, the gap between germline ends came to 17 bases. Germline assignment: CDR1 MGHDK and CDR2 SYGVNS. This CDR3 contains 17 residues. CDR3 sequence (DNA): TGTGCCAGCAGTGAATATTGGACAGGCGGGGGGACCTACGAGCAGTACTTC. The encoded protein is CASSEYWTGGGTYEQYF.

There are a few counts of this clonotype. The CDR3 here is CASSARDRGRIEAFF. For the CDR3, the DNA is TGTGCCAGCAGCGCCCGGGACAGGGGGCGCATTGAAGCTTTCTTT. The rearrangement links TRBV7-9 to TRBJ1-1; 12 bases map to TRBD1. Trimming at V came to 5 bases and at J to 7 bases, leaving 8 bases not matched to a gene. Germline V gene sequence: CDR1 SEHNR, CDR2 FQNEAQ (reference sequence). This CDR3 region has 15 residues.

Details on this clonotype: A read error is possible here, since a much larger clone lies one base away. The J gene is TRBJ1-4, the V gene TRBV10-3, with D unclear. CDR3 size: 14 residues. Per germline, CDR1 ENHRY and CDR2 SYGVKD. Written as DNA, the CDR3 is TGTGTCATCAGTGATGGAGGAATGGGTGAAAAACTGTTTTTT. This codes for CVISDGGMGEKLFF.

This rearrangement joins TRBV7-6 to TRBJ1-3; D gene unclear. In germline, CDR1 is SGHVS, CDR2 FNYEAQ. V was trimmed by 5 bases and J by 0 bases, leaving 11 bases between them. The CDR3 contains 15 residues. The CDR3 reads CASSQVSFSGNTIYF. CDR3 DNA sequence: TGTGCCAGCAGCCAAGTATCGTTCTCTGGAAACACCATATATTTT.

This chain links TRBV10-3 with TRBJ2-2; D is uncertain. V shed 10 bases and J shed 1 base, with 10 bases lying between them. The CDR3 length is 13 residues. Germline values: CDR1 ENHRY, CDR2 SYGVKD. In nucleotides, the CDR3 is TGTGCCACTACGGCCGAGAACACCGGGGAGCTGTTTTTT. Amino acid sequence: CATTAENTGELFF.

V usage is TRBV5-8 and J usage is TRBJ1-2, with D unresolved. The V end lost 1 base, the J end lost 3 bases, and 7 bases lay between the germline ends. The germline gives CDR1 SGHTS, CDR2 YDEGEE. There are 13 residues in the CDR3. The DNA for the CDR3 is TGTGCCAGCAGCTTGACGGGCTACTATGGCTACACCTTC. This codes for CASSLTGYYGYTF.